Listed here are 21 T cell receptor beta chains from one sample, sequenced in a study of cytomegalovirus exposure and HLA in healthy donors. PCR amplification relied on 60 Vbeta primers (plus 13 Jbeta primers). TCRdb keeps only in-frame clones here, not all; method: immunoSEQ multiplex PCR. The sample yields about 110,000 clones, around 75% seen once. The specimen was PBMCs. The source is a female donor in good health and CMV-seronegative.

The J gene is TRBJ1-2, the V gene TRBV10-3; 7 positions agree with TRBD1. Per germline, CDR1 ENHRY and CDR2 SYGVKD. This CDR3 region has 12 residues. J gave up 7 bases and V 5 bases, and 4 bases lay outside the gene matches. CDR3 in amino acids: CAISQGETGYTF. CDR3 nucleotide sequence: TGTGCCATCAGTCAGGGGGAGACTGGCTACACCTTC.

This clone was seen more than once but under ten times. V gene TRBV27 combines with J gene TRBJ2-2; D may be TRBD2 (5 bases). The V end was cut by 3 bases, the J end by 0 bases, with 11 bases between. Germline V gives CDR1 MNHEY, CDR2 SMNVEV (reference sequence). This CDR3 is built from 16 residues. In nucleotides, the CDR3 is TGTGCCAGCAGTTTTACCGGGATTACGAACACCGGGGAGCTGTTTTTT. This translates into CASSFTGITNTGELFF.

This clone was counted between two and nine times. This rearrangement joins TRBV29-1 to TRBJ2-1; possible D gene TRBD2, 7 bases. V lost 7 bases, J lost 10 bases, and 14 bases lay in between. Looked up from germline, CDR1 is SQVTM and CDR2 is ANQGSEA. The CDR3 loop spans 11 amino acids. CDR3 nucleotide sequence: TGCAGCGCCAAGGGGGGGGCCGAGCAGTTCTTC. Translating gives CSAKGGAEQFF.

Written as DNA, the CDR3 is TGTGCCAGCACTAGCGGGGGGCCTCTTAATGAGCAGTTCTTC. Residues: CASTSGGPLNEQFF. The chain recombines TRBV7-9 with TRBJ2-1; 11 nucleotides align to TRBD2. The germline CDR1 and CDR2 sequences are SEHNR and FQNEAQ (reference sequence). V lost 7 bases, J lost 7 bases, and 6 bases stayed unmatched. CDR3 length equals 14 residues. Looking up the rest from reference TRBV7-9 and TRBJ2-1 gives the full variable domain: DTGVSQNPRHKITKRGQNVTFRCDPISEHNRLYWYRQTLGQGPEFLTYFQNEAQLEKSRLLSDRFSAERPKGSFSTLEIQRTEQGDSAMYLCASTSGGPLNEQFFGPGTRLTVL.

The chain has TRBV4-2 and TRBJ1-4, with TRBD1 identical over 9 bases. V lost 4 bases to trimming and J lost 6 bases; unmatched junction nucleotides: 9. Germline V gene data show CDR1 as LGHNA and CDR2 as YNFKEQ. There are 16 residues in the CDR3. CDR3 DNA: TGTGCCAGCAGCCCCCTGACAGGGGGGATTGATGAAAAACTGTTTTTT. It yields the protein CASSPLTGGIDEKLFF.

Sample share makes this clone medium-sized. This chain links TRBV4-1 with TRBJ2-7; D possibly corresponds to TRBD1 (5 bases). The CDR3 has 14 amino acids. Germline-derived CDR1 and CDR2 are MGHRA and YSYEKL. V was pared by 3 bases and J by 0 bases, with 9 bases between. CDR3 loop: CASSQTVASYEQYF. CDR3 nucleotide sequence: TGCGCCAGCAGCCAGACAGTGGCCTCCTACGAGCAGTACTTC.

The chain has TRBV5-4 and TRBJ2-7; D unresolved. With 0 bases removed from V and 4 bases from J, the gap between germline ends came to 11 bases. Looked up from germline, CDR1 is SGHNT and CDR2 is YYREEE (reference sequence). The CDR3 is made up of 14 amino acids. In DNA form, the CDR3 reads TGTGCCAGCAGCTTGGGTCGCGGATCGTACGAGCAGTACTTC. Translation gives CASSLGRGSYEQYF.

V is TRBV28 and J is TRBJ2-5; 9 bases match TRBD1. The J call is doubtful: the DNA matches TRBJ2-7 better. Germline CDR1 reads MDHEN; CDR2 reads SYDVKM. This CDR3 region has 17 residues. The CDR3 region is CASSFGTGTPRSYEQYF. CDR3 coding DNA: TGTGCCAGCAGTTTTGGGACAGGGACGCCTCGCTCCTACGAGCAGTACTTC.

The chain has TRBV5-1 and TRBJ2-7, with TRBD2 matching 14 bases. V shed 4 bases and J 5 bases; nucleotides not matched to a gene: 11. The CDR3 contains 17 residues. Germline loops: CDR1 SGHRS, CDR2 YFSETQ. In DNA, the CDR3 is TGCGCCAGCAGCCTTTGGACTAGCGGGAGGCCCCCCAACGAGCAGTACTTC. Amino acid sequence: CASSLWTSGRPPNEQYF.

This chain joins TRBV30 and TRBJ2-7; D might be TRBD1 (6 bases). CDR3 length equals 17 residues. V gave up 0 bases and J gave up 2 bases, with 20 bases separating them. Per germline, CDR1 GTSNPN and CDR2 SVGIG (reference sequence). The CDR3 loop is CAWSVRAAGRGTYEQYF. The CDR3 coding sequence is TGTGCCTGGAGTGTACGGGCCGCGGGCAGGGGCACCTACGAGCAGTACTTC.

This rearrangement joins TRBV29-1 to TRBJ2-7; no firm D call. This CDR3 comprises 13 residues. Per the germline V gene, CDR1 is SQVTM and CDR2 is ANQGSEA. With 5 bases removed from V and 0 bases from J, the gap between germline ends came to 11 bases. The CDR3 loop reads CSVRHFSSYEQYF. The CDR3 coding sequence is TGCAGCGTTCGACACTTCAGCTCCTACGAGCAGTACTTC.

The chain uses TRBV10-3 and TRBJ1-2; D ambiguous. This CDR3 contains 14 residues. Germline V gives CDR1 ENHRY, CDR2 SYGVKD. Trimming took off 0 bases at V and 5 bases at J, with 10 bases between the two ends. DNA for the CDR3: TGTGCCATCAGTGAGTCGATAACAGCTTATGGCTACACCTTC. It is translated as CAISESITAYGYTF.

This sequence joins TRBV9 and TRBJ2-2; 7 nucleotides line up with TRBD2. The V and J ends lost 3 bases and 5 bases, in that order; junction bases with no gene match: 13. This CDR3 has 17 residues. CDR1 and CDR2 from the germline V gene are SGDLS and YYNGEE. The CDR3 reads CASSAPIAGRDTGELFF. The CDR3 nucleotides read TGTGCCAGCAGCGCCCCTATAGCAGGGAGGGATACCGGGGAGCTGTTTTTT.

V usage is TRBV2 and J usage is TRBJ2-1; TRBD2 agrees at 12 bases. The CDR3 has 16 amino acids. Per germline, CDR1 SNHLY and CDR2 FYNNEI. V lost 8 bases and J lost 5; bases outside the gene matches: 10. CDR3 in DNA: TGTGCCAGCCGGGCCCCTAGGACTAGCGGGAACAATGAGCAGTTCTTC. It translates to CASRAPRTSGNNEQFF.

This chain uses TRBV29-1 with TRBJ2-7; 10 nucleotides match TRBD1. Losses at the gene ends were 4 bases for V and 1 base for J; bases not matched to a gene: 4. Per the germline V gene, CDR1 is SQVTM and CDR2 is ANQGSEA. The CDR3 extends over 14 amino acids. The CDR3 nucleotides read TGCAGCGTTGTTTGGGACAGGGGTTCCTACGAGCAGTACTTC. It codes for CSVVWDRGSYEQYF.

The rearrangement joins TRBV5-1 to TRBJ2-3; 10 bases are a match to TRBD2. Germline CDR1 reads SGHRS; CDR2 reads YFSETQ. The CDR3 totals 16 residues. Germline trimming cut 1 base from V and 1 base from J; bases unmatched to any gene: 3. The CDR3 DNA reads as TGCGCCAGCAGCTTGAGCGGGGGGGGTGGCACAGATACGCAGTATTTT. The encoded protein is CASSLSGGGGTDTQYF.

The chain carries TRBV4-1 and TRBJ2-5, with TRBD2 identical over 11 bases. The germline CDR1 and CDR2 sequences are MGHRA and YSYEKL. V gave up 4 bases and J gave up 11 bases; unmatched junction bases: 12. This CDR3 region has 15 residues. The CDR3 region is CASSPGLAALREQYF. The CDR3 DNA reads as TGCGCCAGCAGCCCGGGACTAGCGGCCCTACGGGAGCAGTACTTC.

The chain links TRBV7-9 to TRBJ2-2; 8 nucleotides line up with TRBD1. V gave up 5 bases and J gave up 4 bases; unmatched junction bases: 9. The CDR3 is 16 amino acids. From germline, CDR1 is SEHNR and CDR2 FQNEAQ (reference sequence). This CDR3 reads CASSPPGTGRTGELFF. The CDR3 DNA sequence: TGTGCCAGCAGCCCCCCCGGGACAGGTCGCACCGGGGAGCTGTTTTTT. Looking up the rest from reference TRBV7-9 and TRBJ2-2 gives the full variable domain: DTGVSQNPRHKITKRGQNVTFRCDPISEHNRLYWYRQTLGQGPEFLTYFQNEAQLEKSRLLSDRFSAERPKGSFSTLEIQRTEQGDSAMYLCASSPPGTGRTGELFFGEGSRLTVL.

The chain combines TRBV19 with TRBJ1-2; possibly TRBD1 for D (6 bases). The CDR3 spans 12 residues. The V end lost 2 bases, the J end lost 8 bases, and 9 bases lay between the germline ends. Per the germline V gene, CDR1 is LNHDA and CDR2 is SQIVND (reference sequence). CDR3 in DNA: TGTGCCAGTAGTATAAGGGGGGGCGGCTACACCTTC. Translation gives CASSIRGGGYTF.

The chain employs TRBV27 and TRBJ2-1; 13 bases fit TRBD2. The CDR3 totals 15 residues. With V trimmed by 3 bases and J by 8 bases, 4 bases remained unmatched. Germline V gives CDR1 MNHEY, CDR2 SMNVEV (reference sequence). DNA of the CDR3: TGTGCCAGCAGTTTCGGACTAGCGGGAGTTCATGAGCAGTTCTTC. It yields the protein CASSFGLAGVHEQFF.

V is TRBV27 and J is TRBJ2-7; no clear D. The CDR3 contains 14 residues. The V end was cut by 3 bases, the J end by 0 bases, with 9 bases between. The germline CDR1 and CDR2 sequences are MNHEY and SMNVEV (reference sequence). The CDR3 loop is CASSFDISSYEQYF. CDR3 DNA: TGTGCCAGCAGTTTCGACATAAGCTCCTACGAGCAGTACTTC.